These 18 T cell receptor beta chains share one sample of origin, sequenced in a study of T cells in Graves' hyperthyroidism and ophthalmopathy. The investigators amplified TCR beta CDR3 regions from RNA transcripts. RT-PCR in the first round (using the HTBI primer set) targeted the TCR CDR3. TCRdb redid the calling of the multiplex PCR reads with MiXCR, one entry per CDR3 protein. The table includes about 480,000 distinct CDR3 sequences, over 13% detected once. The sequenced sample was blood. Source of these receptors: a woman aged 18-35 years with Graves' hyperthyroidism.

The J gene is TRBJ1-5, the V gene TRBV27, with D uncertain. Trimming cost V 4 bases and J 6 bases, with 10 bases left between them. CDR1 MNHEY and CDR2 SMNVEV come from the germline V gene (reference sequence). The CDR3 contains 13 residues. The CDR3 here is CASSWTHSQPQHF. In nucleotides, the CDR3 is TGTGCCAGCAGTTGGACCCACAGTCAGCCCCAGCATTTT.

This clonotype was counted at least ten times. The chain recombines TRBV12-5 with TRBJ2-1; D possibly corresponds to TRBD2 (6 bases). The CDR3 is made up of 17 amino acids. Trimming left V 7 bases short and J 9 bases short, with 28 bases between. Germline V gene data show CDR1 as LGHNT and CDR2 as FRNRAP. CDR3 in DNA: TGTGCTAGTGACTCCCCGGGGAGGTGGAGGGGTGTCGGTGAGCAGTTCTTC. This sequence encodes CASDSPGRWRGVGEQFF.

This clonotype was counted a few times. The rearrangement links TRBV20-1 to TRBJ2-3, with D possibly being TRBD2 (5 bases). V was trimmed by 3 bases and J by 2 bases, leaving 9 bases between them. Germline CDR1 is DFQATT and CDR2 is SNEGSKA (reference sequence). This CDR3 has 13 residues. The CDR3 loop is CSASSRDTDTQYF. The CDR3 DNA follows: TGCAGTGCTAGCTCGAGGGACACAGATACGCAGTATTTT.

Ten or more counts support this clonotype. V usage is TRBV13 and J usage is TRBJ2-1, with 9 bases identical to TRBD1. This CDR3 comprises 13 residues. V lost 5 bases, J lost 8 bases, and 4 bases stayed unmatched. Looked up from germline, CDR1 is PRHDT and CDR2 is FYEKMQ (reference sequence). The CDR3 DNA sequence: TGTGCCAGCAGCGTAACAGGGGGCGATGAGCAGTTCTTC. Amino acid sequence: CASSVTGGDEQFF.

This clonotype was found a few times. The chain recombines TRBV19 with TRBJ2-7, with a possible D match to TRBD1 (6 bases). From germline, CDR1 is LNHDA and CDR2 SQIVND (reference sequence). The CDR3 loop spans 14 amino acids. The ends were cut back, 3 bases at V and 6 bases at J, with 15 bases in the middle. CDR3 nucleotides: TGTGCCAGTAGTATGACCTTGGACAGCCGCGAGCAGTACGTC. Amino acids: CASSMTLDSREQYV.

This clonotype was counted at least ten times. The gene calls are TRBV6-2 or TRBV6-3 and TRBJ2-1; 7 bases fit TRBD2. V lost 0 bases to trimming and J lost 2 bases; unmatched junction nucleotides: 7. Germline values: CDR1 MNHEY, CDR2 SVGEGT. CDR3 length: 17 amino acids. The CDR3 spells CASSYSPPSGAYNEQFF. The CDR3 DNA follows: TGTGCCAGCAGTTACTCTCCCCCCAGCGGGGCCTACAATGAGCAGTTCTTC.

This clonotype was recorded many times. The CDR3 bases are TGTGCCAGCAGCTCCTCGCCGGGACAGGGGGTGAAGGCCATTCAGTACTTC. Translated, it gives CASSSSPGQGVKAIQYF. This rearrangement joins TRBV7-3 to TRBJ2-4; 11 nucleotides match TRBD1. With 4 bases clipped from V and 9 bases from J, the junction kept 14 bases outside the gene matches. The CDR3 has 17 residues. Germline assignment: CDR1 SGHTA and CDR2 FQGTGA. Complete variable domain (other parts from reference TRBV7-3 and TRBJ2-4): GAGVSQTPSNKVTEKGKYVELRCDPISGHTALYWYRQSLGQGPEFLIYFQGTGAADDSGLPNDRFFAVRPEGSVSTLKIQRTERGDSAVYLCASSSSPGQGVKAIQYFGAGTRLSVL.

This clonotype has at least ten counts. The J gene is TRBJ1-5, the V gene TRBV6-1; D perhaps matches TRBD1 (5 bases). CDR1 and CDR2 from the germline V gene are MNHNS and SASEGT. The length of the CDR3 is 15 residues. Trimming left V 7 bases short and J 6 bases short, with 19 bases between. CDR3 amino acids: CASTDPRGDFQPQHF. The CDR3 DNA follows: TGTGCCAGCACGGATCCTCGCGGGGACTTTCAGCCCCAGCATTTT.

At least ten counts were recorded for this clonotype. V gene TRBV24-1 combines with J gene TRBJ2-1, with TRBD2 as a possible D gene (5 bases). The CDR3 runs 13 residues. Germline lookup yields CDR1 KGHDR and CDR2 SFDVKD. With 4 bases removed from V and 10 bases from J, the gap between germline ends came to 13 bases. The CDR3: CATSEAGKGEQFF. CDR3 coding DNA: TGTGCCACCAGTGAAGCCGGGAAAGGGGAGCAGTTCTTC.

In its sample, this clonotype was seen many times. V usage is TRBV6-6 and J usage is TRBJ2-2, with TRBD2 as a possible D gene (6 bases). Germline lookup yields CDR1 MNHNY and CDR2 SVGAGI (reference sequence). The CDR3 consists of 16 residues. V was shortened by 0 bases and J by 4 bases, with 12 bases between the two germline ends. This CDR3 is CASSYSERAGTGELFF. CDR3 nucleotides: TGTGCCAGCAGTTACTCTGAGCGGGCGGGCACCGGGGAGCTGTTTTTT.

V and J are TRBV19 and TRBJ2-1; 7 bases fit TRBD2. CDR1 and CDR2 from the germline V gene are LNHDA and SQIVND (reference sequence). The CDR3 runs to 15 residues. J was trimmed by 3 bases and V by 3 bases; bases with no gene match: 5. CDR3 bases: TGTGCCAGTAGTATGCTGGGGGGGAACTACAATGAGCAGTTCTTC. Protein sequence: CASSMLGGNYNEQFF.

In DNA form, the CDR3 reads TGCAGTGCTCAGGGACTAGCGGGAGACAATTTGCCCACAGATACGCAGTATTTT. Amino acid sequence: CSAQGLAGDNLPTDTQYF. The chain carries TRBV20-1 and TRBJ2-3; 14 nucleotides agree with TRBD2. Germline assignment: CDR1 DFQATT and CDR2 SNEGSKA (reference sequence). There are 18 residues in the CDR3. After removal of 5 bases from V and 2 bases from J, the junction contained 12 bases not matched to a gene.

This clonotype came up many times. This rearrangement joins TRBV30 to TRBJ2-1; D is unresolved. V lost 0 bases to trimming and J lost 5 bases, with 8 bases between them. Per germline, CDR1 GTSNPN and CDR2 SVGIG (reference sequence). The CDR3 has 13 residues. The CDR3 DNA sequence: TGTGCCTGGAGTGTAGTTCTGGACAATGAGCAGTTCTTC. Amino acid sequence: CAWSVVLDNEQFF.

This clonotype was counted at least ten times. This rearrangement joins TRBV27 to TRBJ1-5; D gene uncertain. The length of the CDR3 is 15 residues. The V end was cut by 7 bases, the J end by 0 bases, with 13 bases between. CDR1 and CDR2 (germline): MNHEY, SMNVEV (reference sequence). The CDR3 DNA follows: TGTGCCAGCAACGAGTGGGGTTATAGCAATCAGCCCCAGCATTTT. It yields the protein CASNEWGYSNQPQHF.

This clonotype was counted a few times. The chain carries TRBV4-1 and TRBJ2-7; TRBD1 agrees at 10 bases. Germline CDR1 is MGHRA and CDR2 is YSYEKL. J lost 5 bases, V lost 6 bases, and 7 bases had no gene match. The CDR3 runs to 14 residues. CDR3 in amino acids: CASRPGQGYDEQYF. The CDR3 DNA reads as TGCGCCAGCAGGCCGGGACAGGGGTACGACGAGCAGTACTTC.

This clonotype was seen at least ten times. This chain links TRBV2 with TRBJ1-2; D is undetermined. The germline CDR1 and CDR2 sequences are SNHLY and FYNNEI. V dropped 2 bases and J dropped 6 bases, with 16 bases sitting between them. This CDR3 spans 15 amino acids. CDR3 protein: CASSEMGGEWDGYTF. The CDR3, as DNA: TGTGCCAGCAGTGAAATGGGCGGAGAATGGGATGGCTACACCTTC.

The chain uses TRBV13 and TRBJ1-2; 8 bases are shared with TRBD1. The J segment lost 13 bases and the V segment lost 5 bases, leaving 6 bases of the junction unmatched. CDR1 and CDR2 (germline): PRHDT, FYEKMQ (reference sequence). The CDR3 has 11 amino acids. DNA of the CDR3: TGTGCCAGCAGCAAGGACAGGGCGTGCACCTTC. The encoded protein is CASSKDRACTF.

This clonotype was seen many times. The chain links TRBV24-1 to TRBJ2-7; the D is unclear. This CDR3 has 13 residues. Germline loops: CDR1 KGHDR, CDR2 SFDVKD. V was pared by 7 bases and J by 0 bases, with 9 bases between. CDR3 in DNA: TGTGCCACCAGAGGTGGAAGCTCCTACGAGCAGTACTTC. Its protein product is CATRGGSSYEQYF.